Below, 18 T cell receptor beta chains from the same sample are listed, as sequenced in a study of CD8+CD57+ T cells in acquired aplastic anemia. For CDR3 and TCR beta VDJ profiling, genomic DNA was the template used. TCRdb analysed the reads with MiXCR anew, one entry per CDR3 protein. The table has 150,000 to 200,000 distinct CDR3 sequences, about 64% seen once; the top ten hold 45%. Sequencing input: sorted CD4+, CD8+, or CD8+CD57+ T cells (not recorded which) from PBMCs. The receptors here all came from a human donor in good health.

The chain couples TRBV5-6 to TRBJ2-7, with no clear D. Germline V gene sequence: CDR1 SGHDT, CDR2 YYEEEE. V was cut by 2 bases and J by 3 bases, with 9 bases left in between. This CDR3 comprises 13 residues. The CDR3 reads CASSLGPIYEQYF. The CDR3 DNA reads TGTGCCAGCAGCTTAGGACCCATCTACGAGCAGTACTTC. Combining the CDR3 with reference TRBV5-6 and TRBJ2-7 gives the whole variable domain DAGVTQSPTHLIKTRGQQVTLRCSPKSGHDTVSWYQQALGQGPQFIFQYYEEEERQRGNFPDRFSGHQFPNYSSELNVNALLLGDSALYLCASSLGPIYEQYFGPGTRLTVT.

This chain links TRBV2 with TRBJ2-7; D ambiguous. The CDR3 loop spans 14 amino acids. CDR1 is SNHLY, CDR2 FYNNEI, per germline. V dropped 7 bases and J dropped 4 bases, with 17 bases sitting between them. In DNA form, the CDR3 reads TGTGCCAGCACTCGAACCCTCGACAATTACGAGCAGTACTTC. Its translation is CASTRTLDNYEQYF.

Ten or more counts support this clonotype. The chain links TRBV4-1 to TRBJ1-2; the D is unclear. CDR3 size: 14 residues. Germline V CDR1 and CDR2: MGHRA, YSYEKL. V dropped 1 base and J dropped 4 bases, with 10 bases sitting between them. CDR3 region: CASSQAGRGYGYTF. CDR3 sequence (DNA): TGCGCCAGCAGCCAAGCGGGTAGAGGCTATGGCTACACCTTC.

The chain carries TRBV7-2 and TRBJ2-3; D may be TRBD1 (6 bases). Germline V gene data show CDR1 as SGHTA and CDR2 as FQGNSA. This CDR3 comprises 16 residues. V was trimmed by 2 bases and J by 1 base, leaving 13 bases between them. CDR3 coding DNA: TGTGCCAGCAGCTTAAGTCTGGCAGGGGGCACAGATACGCAGTATTTT. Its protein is CASSLSLAGGTDTQYF. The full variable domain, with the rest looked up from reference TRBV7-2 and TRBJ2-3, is GAGVSQSPSNKVTEKGKDVELRCDPISGHTALYWYRQSLGQGLEFLIYFQGNSAPDKSGLPSDRFSAERTGGSVSTLTIQRTQQEDSAVYLCASSLSLAGGTDTQYFGPGTRLTVL.

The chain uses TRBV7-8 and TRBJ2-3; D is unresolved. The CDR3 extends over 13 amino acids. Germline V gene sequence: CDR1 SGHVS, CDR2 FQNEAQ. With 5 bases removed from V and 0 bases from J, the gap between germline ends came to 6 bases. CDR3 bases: TGTGCCAGCAGCCAAATAAGCACAGATACGCAGTATTTT. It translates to CASSQISTDTQYF.

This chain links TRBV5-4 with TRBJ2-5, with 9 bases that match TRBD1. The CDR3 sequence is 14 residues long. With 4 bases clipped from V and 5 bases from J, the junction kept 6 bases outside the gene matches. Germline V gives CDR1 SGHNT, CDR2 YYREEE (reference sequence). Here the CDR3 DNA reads TGTGCCAGCAGCCGGGACAGGGCGTGGGAGACCCAGTACTTC. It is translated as CASSRDRAWETQYF.

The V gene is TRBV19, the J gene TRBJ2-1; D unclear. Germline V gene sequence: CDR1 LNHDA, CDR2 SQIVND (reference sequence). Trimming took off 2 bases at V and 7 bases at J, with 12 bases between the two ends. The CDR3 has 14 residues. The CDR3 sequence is CASSISVLPNEQFF. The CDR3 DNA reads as TGTGCCAGTAGTATATCCGTGCTGCCGAATGAGCAGTTCTTC.

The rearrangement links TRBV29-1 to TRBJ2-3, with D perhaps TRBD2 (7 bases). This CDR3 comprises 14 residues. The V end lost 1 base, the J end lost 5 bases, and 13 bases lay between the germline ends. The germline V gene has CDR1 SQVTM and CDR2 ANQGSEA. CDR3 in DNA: TGCAGCGTTGAAGGGGGGGGCGAGGGAGATACGCAGTATTTT. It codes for CSVEGGGEGDTQYF.

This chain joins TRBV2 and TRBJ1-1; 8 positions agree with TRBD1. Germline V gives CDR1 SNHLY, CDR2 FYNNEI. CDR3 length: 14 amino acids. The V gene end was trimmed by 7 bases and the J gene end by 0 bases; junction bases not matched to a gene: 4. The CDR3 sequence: CASTRDRLNTEAFF. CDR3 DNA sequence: TGTGCCAGCACCCGGGACAGGTTGAACACTGAAGCTTTCTTT.

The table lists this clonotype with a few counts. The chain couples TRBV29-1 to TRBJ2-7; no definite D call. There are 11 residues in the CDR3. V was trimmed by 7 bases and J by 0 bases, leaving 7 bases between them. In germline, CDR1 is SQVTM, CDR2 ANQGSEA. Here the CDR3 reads CSADTSYEQYF. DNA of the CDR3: TGCAGCGCTGACACCTCCTACGAGCAGTACTTC.

The CDR3: CATSDSGFYGYTF. As DNA, the CDR3 is TGTGCCACCAGTGACTCCGGGTTTTATGGCTACACCTTC. This chain connects TRBV24-1 to TRBJ1-2; no clear D gene. Trimming removed 4 bases from V and 5 bases from J, with 10 bases in between. This CDR3 has 13 residues. Germline CDR1 reads KGHDR; CDR2 reads SFDVKD.

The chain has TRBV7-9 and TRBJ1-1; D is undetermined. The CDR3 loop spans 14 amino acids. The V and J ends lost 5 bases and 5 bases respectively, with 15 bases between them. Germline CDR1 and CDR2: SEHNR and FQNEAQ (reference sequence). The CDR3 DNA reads TGTGCCAGCAGCCTTGGACGGGAGAGGACTGAAGCTTTCTTT. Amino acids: CASSLGRERTEAFF.

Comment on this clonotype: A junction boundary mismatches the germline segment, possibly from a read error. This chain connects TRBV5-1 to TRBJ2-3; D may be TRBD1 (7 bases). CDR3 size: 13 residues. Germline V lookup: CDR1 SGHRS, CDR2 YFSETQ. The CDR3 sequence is CACGTVSTDTQYF. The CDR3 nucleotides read TGTGCCTGCGGGACAGTTAGCACAGATACGCAGTATTTT.

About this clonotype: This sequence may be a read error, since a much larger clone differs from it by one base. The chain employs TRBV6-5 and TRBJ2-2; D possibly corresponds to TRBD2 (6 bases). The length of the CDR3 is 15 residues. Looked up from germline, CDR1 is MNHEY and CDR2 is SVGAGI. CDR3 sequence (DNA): TGTACCAGCAGAAAGGGACTCCTCAACACCGGGGAGCTGTTTTTT. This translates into CTSRKGLLNTGELFF.

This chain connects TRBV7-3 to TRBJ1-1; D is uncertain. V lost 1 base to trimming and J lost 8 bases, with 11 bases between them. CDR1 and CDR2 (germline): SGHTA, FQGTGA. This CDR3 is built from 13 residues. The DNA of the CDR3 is TGTGCCAGCAGCTTAATAAATGTGAGGGAAGCTTTCTTT. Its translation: CASSLINVREAFF.

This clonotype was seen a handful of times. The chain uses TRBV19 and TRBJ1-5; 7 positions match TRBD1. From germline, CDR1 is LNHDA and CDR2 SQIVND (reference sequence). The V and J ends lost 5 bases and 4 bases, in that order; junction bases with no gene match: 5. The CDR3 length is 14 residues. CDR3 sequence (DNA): TGTGCCAGTAGTCCGGGACAGCTGAATCAGCCCCAGCATTTT. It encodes CASSPGQLNQPQHF.

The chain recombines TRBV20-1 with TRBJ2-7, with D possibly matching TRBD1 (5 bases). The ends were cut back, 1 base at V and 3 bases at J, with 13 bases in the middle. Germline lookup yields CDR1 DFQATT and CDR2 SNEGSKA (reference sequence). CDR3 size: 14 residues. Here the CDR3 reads CSARVQGMDYEQYF. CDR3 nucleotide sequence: TGCAGTGCTAGAGTCCAGGGTATGGACTACGAGCAGTACTTC.

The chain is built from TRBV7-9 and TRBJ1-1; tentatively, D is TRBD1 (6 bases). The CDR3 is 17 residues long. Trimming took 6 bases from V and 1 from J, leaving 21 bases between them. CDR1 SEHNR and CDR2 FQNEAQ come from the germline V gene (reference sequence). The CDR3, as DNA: TGTGCCAGCAGTCATAGGGGGGGGGGAATGGGGAACACTGAAGCTTTCTTT. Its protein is CASSHRGGGMGNTEAFF. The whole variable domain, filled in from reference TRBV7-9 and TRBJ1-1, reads DTGVSQNPRHKITKRGQNVTFRCDPISEHNRLYWYRQTLGQGPEFLTYFQNEAQLEKSRLLSDRFSAERPKGSFSTLEIQRTEQGDSAMYLCASSHRGGGMGNTEAFFGQGTRLTVV.